These 25 T cell receptor beta chains originate from one sample sequenced in a study of cytomegalovirus exposure and HLA in healthy donors. Amplification used 60 Vbeta primers and 13 Jbeta primers. Method: immunoSEQ multiplex PCR; TCRdb's copy keeps in-frame clones and lacks some. The sample includes tens of thousands of clones, approximately 75% of them seen just once. Sequencing used PBMCs. The receptors shown here come from a man aged 60 to 69 in good health and CMV-seronegative.

The genes are TRBV19 and TRBJ1-2, with D uncertain. This CDR3 region has 12 residues. Trimming cost V 7 bases and J 6 bases, with 12 bases left between them. Germline CDR1 LNHDA, CDR2 SQIVND (reference sequence). CDR3 region: CASTPAGNGYTF. In DNA form, the CDR3 reads TGTGCCAGTACCCCGGCCGGGAATGGCTACACCTTC.

The CDR3 here is CAWSRDNSPLHF. The CDR3 DNA reads TGTGCCTGGAGTCGGGATAATTCACCCCTCCACTTT. The V and J genes are TRBV30 and TRBJ1-6, with D uncertain. The germline gives CDR1 GTSNPN, CDR2 SVGIG (reference sequence). The CDR3 extends over 12 amino acids. The V gene lost 2 bases and the J gene lost 5 bases, with 4 bases spanning the gap. Filled out from reference TRBV30 and TRBJ1-6, the complete variable domain reads SQTIHQWPATLVQPVGSPLSLECTVEGTSNPNLYWYRQAAGRGLQLLFYSVGIGQISSEVPQNLSASRPQDRQFILSSKKLLLSDSGFYLCAWSRDNSPLHFGNGTRLTVT.

This chain joins TRBV29-1 and TRBJ2-1, with 9 bases that match TRBD2. CDR3 length equals 13 residues. Germline CDR1 SQVTM, CDR2 ANQGSEA. The junction had 11 bases not matched to a gene; V was cut back by 4 bases and J by 13 bases. The CDR3 loop reads CSVAAASGGNQFF. As DNA, the CDR3 is TGCAGCGTTGCCGCCGCGAGCGGGGGGAATCAGTTCTTC.

The chain links TRBV7-8 to TRBJ2-7, with a possible D match to TRBD2 (5 bases). Germline lookup yields CDR1 SGHVS and CDR2 FQNEAQ. Trimming pared 0 bases from V and 3 bases from J, leaving 15 bases between. CDR3 length: 16 amino acids. For the CDR3, the DNA is TGTGCCAGCAGCTTAGCAGAGGGAGTAAAGGGCTACGAGCAGTACTTC. It translates to CASSLAEGVKGYEQYF.

This chain uses TRBV5-1 with TRBJ1-1; the D is unclear. Germline V gene data show CDR1 as SGHRS and CDR2 as YFSETQ. This CDR3 is built from 14 residues. V was shortened by 0 bases and J by 4 bases, with 10 bases between the two germline ends. The CDR3 coding sequence is TGCGCCAGCAGCTTGGAAGGAGTTGTCACTGAAGCTTTCTTT. It specifies CASSLEGVVTEAFF.

The chain combines TRBV27 with TRBJ2-1; 9 bases align to TRBD2. Germline values: CDR1 MNHEY, CDR2 SMNVEV (reference sequence). V gave up 3 bases and J gave up 6 bases; unmatched junction bases: 3. The CDR3 covers 14 residues. The CDR3 loop reads CASSFSSGANEQFF. Written as DNA, the CDR3 is TGTGCCAGCAGTTTTTCTAGCGGGGCCAATGAGCAGTTCTTC.

The chain uses TRBV7-6 and TRBJ1-6, with 11 positions matching TRBD1. The germline V gene has CDR1 SGHVS and CDR2 FNYEAQ. The length of the CDR3 is 15 residues. With 5 bases clipped from V and 6 bases from J, the junction kept 3 bases outside the gene matches. CDR3 nucleotides: TGTGCCAGCAGCCCCGGGACAGGGGGTAATTCACCCCTCCACTTT. Translated, it gives CASSPGTGGNSPLHF.

V is TRBV11-3 and J is TRBJ1-2; maybe TRBD1 (5 bases). From germline, CDR1 is SGHNT and CDR2 YENEEA. The CDR3 runs to 14 residues. V lost 4 bases, J lost 8 bases, and 17 bases lay in between. The CDR3 region is CASSSRVDRGGYTF. CDR3 bases: TGTGCCAGCAGCTCACGGGTTGATAGGGGCGGCTACACCTTC.

This sequence joins TRBV28 and TRBJ1-5; the match to TRBD1 covers 8 bases. Germline CDR1 and CDR2: MDHEN and SYDVKM. J gave up 4 bases and V 2 bases, and 16 bases lay outside the gene matches. This CDR3 comprises 19 residues. The CDR3: CASSLLRGRGQSSNQPQHF. CDR3 sequence (DNA): TGTGCCAGCAGTTTACTTCGGGGCAGGGGGCAGTCTTCGAATCAGCCCCAGCATTTT.

This clone was seen only once. This chain joins TRBV4-2 and TRBJ2-5; 9 bases align to TRBD2. The J segment lost 0 bases and the V segment lost 0 bases, leaving 5 bases of the junction unmatched. The germline CDR1 and CDR2 sequences are LGHNA and YNFKEQ. This CDR3 comprises 17 residues. In DNA form, the CDR3 reads TGTGCCAGCAGCCAAGATTTCAGCGGGGGGTACCAAGAGACCCAGTACTTC. It translates to CASSQDFSGGYQETQYF.

The chain recombines TRBV6-5 with TRBJ1-2, with 8 bases matching TRBD1. With 2 bases clipped from V and 7 bases from J, the junction kept 6 bases outside the gene matches. The CDR3 sequence is 14 residues long. Germline V CDR1 and CDR2: MNHEY, SVGAGI. The CDR3 sequence: CASSYRTGRGGYTF. The CDR3 bases are TGTGCCAGCAGTTACAGGACAGGGAGAGGTGGCTACACCTTC.

The V gene is TRBV18, the J gene TRBJ1-3, with 11 bases that match TRBD1. CDR1 and CDR2 from the germline V gene are KGHSH and LQKENI. J lost 3 bases, V lost 3 bases, and 1 base had no gene match. This CDR3 comprises 15 residues. In nucleotides, the CDR3 is TGTGCCAGCTCACCGGACAGGGGGCTTGGAAACACCATATATTTT. This encodes CASSPDRGLGNTIYF.

The CDR3 region is CASSLSDRNTEAFF. The CDR3 region has the DNA TGCGCCAGCAGCTTGTCGGACAGGAACACTGAAGCTTTCTTT. The chain employs TRBV5-1 and TRBJ1-1; the D gene is possibly TRBD1 (6 bases). Germline V gene lookup returns CDR1 SGHRS and CDR2 YFSETQ. CDR3 length equals 14 residues. Trimming shortened V by 1 base and J by 1 base, and 8 bases separated the two germline ends.

The table lists this clone with a few counts. The chain recombines TRBV28 with TRBJ1-2, with D tentatively TRBD1 (6 bases). V was clipped by 7 bases and J by 8 bases, with 23 bases between them. The germline CDR1 and CDR2 sequences are MDHEN and SYDVKM. The CDR3 extends over 15 amino acids. CDR3 loop: CASMFIIQGVGGYTF. CDR3 coding DNA: TGTGCCAGCATGTTTATTATACAGGGAGTGGGCGGCTACACCTTC.

CDR3 amino acids: CASSEGRVGYGYTF. DNA of the CDR3: TGTGCCAGCAGTGAGGGCAGGGTGGGGTATGGCTACACCTTC. The chain has TRBV6-1 and TRBJ1-2, with D tentatively TRBD1 (5 bases). V lost 3 bases, J lost 5 bases, and 13 bases lay in between. The CDR3 spans 14 residues. CDR1 and CDR2 from the germline V gene are MNHNS and SASEGT.

This chain links TRBV30 with TRBJ1-2; no clear D gene. This CDR3 is 12 amino acids long. Germline values: CDR1 GTSNPN, CDR2 SVGIG (reference sequence). Trimming pared 2 bases from V and 5 bases from J, leaving 9 bases between. As DNA, the CDR3 is TGTGCCTGGAGTTATGGCAGTTATGGCTACACCTTC. It yields the protein CAWSYGSYGYTF.

This clone was detected only once. This sequence joins TRBV6-5 and TRBJ2-5; D not resolved. CDR3 length: 13 residues. With 6 bases removed from V and 1 base from J, the gap between germline ends came to 9 bases. The germline V gene has CDR1 MNHEY and CDR2 SVGAGI. CDR3 coding DNA: TGTGCCAGCAGGGCCTCGGGCCAAGAGACCCAGTACTTC. It yields the protein CASRASGQETQYF.

The chain couples TRBV7-3 to TRBJ2-3; a possible D gene is TRBD1 (5 bases). The CDR3 runs to 16 residues. CDR1 and CDR2 from the germline V gene are SGHTA and FQGTGA. Trimming left V 1 base short and J 3 bases short, with 14 bases between. The CDR3 coding sequence is TGTGCCAGCAGCTTAAATCAGGGAAGGGGTACAGATACGCAGTATTTT. Amino acids: CASSLNQGRGTDTQYF.

The V gene is TRBV6-1, the J gene TRBJ2-7; 9 bases are a match to TRBD1. The germline V gene encodes CDR1 MNHNS and CDR2 SASEGT. V was pared by 4 bases and J by 2 bases, with 6 bases of the junction left unmatched. The CDR3 contains 15 residues. As DNA, the CDR3 is TGTGCCAGCAGTGCGACCGGGACAGGGCCCTACGAGCAGTACTTC. Translating gives CASSATGTGPYEQYF.

The chain employs TRBV2 and TRBJ2-1, with D possibly being TRBD2 (6 bases). CDR3 length: 11 amino acids. V dropped 11 bases and J dropped 4 bases, with 9 bases sitting between them. CDR1 and CDR2 from the germline V gene are SNHLY and FYNNEI. The CDR3, as DNA: TGTGCCGCGGGGACTTACAATGAGCAGTTCTTC. Its translation is CAAGTYNEQFF.

This clone was detected once. The chain employs TRBV7-3 and TRBJ1-5; 7 bases map to TRBD1. Germline trimming cut 5 bases from V and 6 bases from J; bases unmatched to any gene: 16. The CDR3 sequence is 17 residues long. Germline V gene sequence: CDR1 SGHTA, CDR2 FQGTGA. CDR3 loop: CASSPGGEAAFLQPQHF. In DNA, the CDR3 is TGTGCCAGCAGCCCAGGGGGAGAGGCAGCATTCCTTCAGCCCCAGCATTTT.

The V gene is TRBV6-6, the J gene TRBJ1-4, with D possibly being TRBD1 (6 bases). Trimming took 6 bases from V and 8 from J, leaving 19 bases between them. Germline lookup yields CDR1 MNHNY and CDR2 SVGAGI (reference sequence). This CDR3 has 15 amino acids. CDR3 loop: CASRRAGGGEEKLFF. The CDR3, as DNA: TGTGCCAGCAGAAGAGCGGGGGGCGGAGAGGAAAAACTGTTTTTT.

The chain is built from TRBV6-1 and TRBJ1-6; tentatively, D is TRBD1 (5 bases). V was shortened by 3 bases and J by 10 bases, with 16 bases between the two germline ends. The germline V gene encodes CDR1 MNHNS and CDR2 SASEGT. CDR3 size: 15 residues. This CDR3 reads CASSEVRGMRSPLHF. Written as DNA, the CDR3 is TGTGCCAGCAGTGAGGTAAGGGGTATGCGGTCACCCCTCCACTTT.

This clone was found a few times. The rearrangement uses TRBV9 and TRBJ2-7; TRBD1 is a possible D gene (6 bases). This CDR3 is built from 16 residues. The V end was cut by 4 bases, the J end by 6 bases, with 23 bases between. The germline V gene has CDR1 SGDLS and CDR2 YYNGEE. CDR3 in amino acids: CASSPRGLAGASEQYF. CDR3 nucleotides: TGTGCCAGCAGCCCCCGGGGCCTTGCAGGGGCCAGCGAGCAGTACTTC. The whole variable domain, filled in from reference TRBV9 and TRBJ2-7, reads DSGVTQTPKHLITATGQRVTLRCSPRSGDLSVYWYQQSLDQGLQFLIQYYNGEERAKGNILERFSAQQFPDLHSELNLSSLELGDSALYFCASSPRGLAGASEQYFGPGTRLTVT.

The chain carries TRBV6-5 and TRBJ2-1; 8 bases map to TRBD2. Germline CDR1 reads MNHEY; CDR2 reads SVGAGI. CDR3 length equals 15 residues. Losses at the gene ends were 6 bases for V and 2 bases for J; bases not matched to a gene: 6. The CDR3 region is CASRRTGGTYNEQFF. In DNA, the CDR3 is TGTGCCAGCAGGCGCACGGGGGGGACCTACAATGAGCAGTTCTTC.